This is a list of T cell receptor beta chains from one sample in a study of cytomegalovirus exposure and HLA in healthy donors. The table came from immunoSEQ multiplex PCR; TCRdb's copy has only in-frame clones and leaves some out. The top ten hold around 10% of the sample, which has tens of thousands of clones, approximately 75% seen once. The sample taken for sequencing was PBMCs. These receptors were collected from a middle-aged woman in good health and CMV-seropositive. CDR3s include the opening cysteine and the closing phenylalanine or tryptophan. Fields, in order: clone size, V gene, J gene, CDR3 protein. Rows may omit the clone size; those that give it use once, few, many or a size class.

.	TRBV6-6	TRBJ2-1	CASSYSLAVEQFF
.	TRBV2	TRBJ2-4	CASISRNIQYF
.	TRBV11-3	TRBJ2-7	CASSLRQGTDYEQYF
.	TRBV5-6	TRBJ1-1	CASSSGTGRMNTEAFF
.	TRBV2	TRBJ2-3	CASTIPRGTDTQYF
.	TRBV11-3	TRBJ1-1	CASSLDGTVNTEAFF
.	TRBV10-2	TRBJ1-1	CASSDSHRGTTEAFF
.	TRBV29-1	TRBJ1-1	CSTGTGAGMLEAFF
.	TRBV14	TRBJ1-2	CASSQMGARGYTF
few	TRBV13	TRBJ2-5	CASSFGGRAGVQETQYF
.	TRBV30	TRBJ2-1	CAWSPTGVEQFF
.	TRBV6-5	TRBJ1-2	CASSPQGINYGYTF
.	TRBV7-8	TRBJ2-7	CASSQIAVSEQYF
.	TRBV6-1	TRBJ2-6	CASSVKEGGPGANVLTF
.	TRBV23-1	TRBJ1-5	CASSQGPDSNQPQHF
.	TRBV11-3	TRBJ1-1	CASSPHSTEPNTEAFF
.	TRBV7-7	TRBJ2-5	CASSLDGVSQETQYF
.	TRBV6-1	TRBJ1-2	CASSEVGFGYTF
.	TRBV5-6	TRBJ1-2	CASSQEANYGYTF
once	TRBV6-5	TRBJ2-5	CASSYPGQSKETQYF
.	TRBV5-1	TRBJ1-4	CASSLGYGATNEKLFF
.	TRBV5-1	TRBJ1-1	CASYIGQGNTEAFF
.	TRBV11-2	TRBJ1-1	CASSSDRGVEAFF
.	TRBV5-6	TRBJ1-6	CASSPQGSANSPLHF
.	TRBV2	TRBJ2-1	CASSRESNEQFF
.	TRBV5-1	TRBJ1-1	CASSLAGRTEAFF
once	TRBV18	TRBJ2-7	CASSPGKGQGRGEQYF
.	TRBV6-6	TRBJ2-1	CASSFPGLRDNEQFF
.	TRBV2	TRBJ2-3	CASRFRLAGGRTDTQYF
.	TRBV1	TRBJ2-5	CTSEGRGLHRGETQYF
few	TRBV19	TRBJ2-7	CASSIPPPQGAFNEQYF
.	TRBV2	TRBJ1-2	CASSETPTFYGYTF
.	TRBV5-1	TRBJ2-5	CASSQGGVGETQYF
.	TRBV5-1	TRBJ2-3	CASSLQGGTSTDTQYF
.	TRBV29-1	TRBJ1-2	CSATDSTLNYGYTF
.	TRBV2	TRBJ2-3	CASSARGTDTQYF
.	TRBV6-1	TRBJ1-4	CASGDYDEKLFF
.	TRBV6-1	TRBJ2-7	CASRTGVSYEQYF
.	TRBV19	TRBJ1-1	CASSKTRNTEAFF
.	TRBV2	TRBJ1-1	CASSELGGEVAEAFF
few	TRBV5-1	TRBJ2-2	CASSLVETGGPGELFF
.	TRBV27	TRBJ2-7	CASSFTGTTNSYEQYF
.	TRBV6-6	TRBJ1-1	CASSLWDNEAFF
few	TRBV11-2	TRBJ2-2	CASSLDLGPTGELFF
.	TRBV19	TRBJ2-7	CASSGLWGAASYEQYF
.	TRBV5-1	TRBJ2-5	CASSLMRGAGETQYF
once	TRBV11-2	TRBJ2-7	CASSSRDRVFWYEQYF
.	TRBV15	TRBJ1-1	CATSRGGEKNTEAFF
.	TRBV28	TRBJ1-1	CASSFGAAEAFF
.	TRBV6-6	TRBJ2-5	CASSQTSGGAETQYF
.	TRBV7-7	TRBJ2-6	CASSSARGSGANVLTF
.	TRBV9	TRBJ1-6	CASSKDNSPLHF
.	TRBV18	TRBJ1-1	CASSPGQSAIFTEAFF
medium-sized	TRBV2	TRBJ1-1	CASSDSHTVNTEAFF